The clone carrying this T cell receptor (beta chain) was recorded only once. This entry comes from a study of blood T cell repertoires in COVID-19. Study-level information: Sources were T cells, B-cell-depleted T cells, or PBMCs; the material itself was cDNA or gDNA.

Participant ages covered roughly 18 to 89 years across about two dozen US areas. Donors were grouped by their self-reported clinical history. For recovered donors of Cohort 3, there were two negative PCRs, clearance, or symptom resolution. Trimming removed 4 bases at V and 7 bases at J, with 11 bases between. The V gene's germline CDR1 is SGHVS and CDR2 FQNEAQ. The CDR3 is 13 residues long. Using immunoSEQ multiplex PCR, the repertoire was profiled, and TCRdb retains in-frame clones only, with some absent. The data show 310,000 or so clones, with 70% to 90% seen just once and around 5.8% held by the top ten.

This sequence joins TRBV7-8 and TRBJ2-1; no clear D gene. This sequence was found in a woman between 35 and 50 years old who had recovered from COVID-19. Sequences were obtained from PBMCs or T cells enriched from blood (not recorded which). The CDR3: CASSSRFENEQFF. CDR3 DNA sequence: TGTGCCAGCAGCTCCAGATTTGAAAATGAGCAGTTCTTC.